This T cell receptor (beta chain) was identified during a study of blood T cell repertoires in COVID-19. Study-wide context: PBMCs, B-cell-depleted T cells, or T cells provided the cDNA or gDNA that made up the material.

Per the germline V gene, CDR1 is SGHNT and CDR2 is YYREEE (reference sequence). V trimming: 2 bases; J trimming: 4 bases; junction bases outside the gene matches: 11. This CDR3 region has 16 residues. The table came from immunoSEQ multiplex PCR; TCRdb's copy has only in-frame clones and leaves some out. The sample includes 10,000 or so clones, about 85% of them seen just once. The sequenced material came from peripheral blood. The V gene is TRBV5-4, the J gene TRBJ2-7; 8 bases agree with TRBD1. The clonotype comes from a human donor in a cohort sampled during active COVID-19. CDR3 DNA sequence: TGTGCCAGCAGCTTAGGTCAGGGGGCTATTGTTTACGAGCAGTACTTC. As protein: CASSLGQGAIVYEQYF.